The entry below gives a single T cell receptor beta chain sequence along with its context. Its antigen is not known. The germline V gene has CDR1 MNHNS and CDR2 SASEGT. V lost 7 bases and J lost 9, with 22 bases in between. The CDR3 extends over 15 amino acids. The sample is drawn from a study of STAT3 mutations in large granular lymphocyte leukemia. For the study at large: Roughly half the longitudinally sequenced T-LGLL patients had canonical STAT3 mutations. Immunosuppressive therapy was given to more than half of T-LGLL patients.

Average productive template count per sample was around 40,000. The protocol was immunoSEQ multiplex PCR, while the TCRdb copy is restricted to in-frame clones and leaves out a portion. The table has around 26,000 clones, about 95% seen once. Study-level results: At least one immunodominant TCR beta clonotype appeared in every T-cell large granular lymphocyte leukemia patient. TCR clonotype switching after therapy occurred in about 30% of the 18 patients.

This receptor was taken from a man in his forties with T-cell large granular lymphocyte leukemia. Some clones in this sample may be carry-over from other donors' samples. This sequence joins TRBV6-1 and TRBJ2-1, with D perhaps TRBD1 (6 bases). The source material was peripheral blood mononuclear cells. CDR3 sequence: CASKTQGLAGIEQFF. The CDR3 region has the DNA TGTGCCAGCAAGACACAGGGTTTGGCGGGCATTGAGCAGTTCTTC.